This T cell receptor beta chain was identified during a study of graft-versus-host responses after intestinal transplantation (dated by TCRdb to the early 2020s). For context, the study as a whole: The transplants that recipients got were multivisceral, liver-intestinal, or isolated intestinal. Every recipient was given anti-thymocyte globulin induction, then maintenance tacrolimus and steroids for about 3 years. After intestinal transplantation, graft-versus-host and host-versus-graft alloreactive T cell clones in the graft, circulation and bone marrow were tracked using bulk TCR-beta CDR3 sequencing. To identify alloreactive clones, pre-transplant mixed lymphocyte reaction products were sequenced and compared with unstimulated pre-transplant donor and recipient T cells. Of the 20 to 25 intestinal transplant recipients enrolled in the cohort, one of whom was a retransplant, a few patients without pretransplant specimens were excluded. Donor T cell macrochimerism was defined as a peak of at least 4% donor T cells among recipient peripheral blood mononuclear cells. Samples from a few later patients were sequenced in-house on an Illumina MiSeq with MiXCR processing rather than by the commercial service.

Library construction relied on the immunoSEQ multiplex PCR assay. In most patients, genomic DNA was isolated using the Qiagen DNeasy Blood and Tissue Kit and sent frozen to Adaptive Biotechnologies for TCR sequencing. For most patients, genomic DNA was subjected to high-throughput TCR-beta CDR3 sequencing by Adaptive Biotechnologies. For the original study's pipeline: TCR sequencing data were retrieved from Adaptive's ImmunoSEQ software for 15 to 20 patients, whereas a few other patients were processed with MiXCR and VDJtools. To correct CD4 versus CD8 sorting errors, sequences present in both subsets at a frequency ratio below 5:1 were removed. CDR3 nucleotide sequences shared between donor and recipient were removed because the origin of such sequences could not be assigned. At least 2-fold expansion over unstimulated cells and a minimum CFSE-low frequency of 0.002% (template counts) or 0.001% (read counts) were required for clones to be classified as alloreactive. Mappable clones were those detected in sequenced pre-transplant spleen, lymph node, or MLR CFSE-low populations of the donor or recipient. The cumulative frequency of alloreactive clones was calculated as a percentage of all sequences, weighted by copy number. TCRdb obtained this table from immuneACCESS and retained in-frame rearrangements with V and J assigned. These tables miss some clones; where compared with another copy, unresolved V genes account for less than half of the shortfall, and the remainder is unexplained. From that table come the V and J calls and clone size; the DNA was used to work out D and trimming. Here the sample has 85,000 to 100,000 clones; roughly 88% occur a single time. Of the sample, around 0.11% falls within the top ten clones.

The CDR3 covers 16 residues, taking in both the cysteine and the phenylalanine. Here the CDR3 DNA is all that survives: 48 bases in frame from base 1. The germline V gene encodes CDR1 SEHNR and CDR2 FQNEAQ (reference sequence). Trimming leaves V shorter by 5 bases and J shorter by 4 bases, with the junction holding 6 bases beyond the gene matches. On the study overall, not on this receptor specifically: The conclusions were limited by the relatively low number and heterogeneity of the intestinal transplant patients. Patients with donor T cell macrochimerism had high GvH to HvG T cell clonal ratios in their allografts. Early after transplant, peak levels of circulating GvH clones were found to be associated with declines in HvG clones. GvH clones were found in recipient bone marrow, and some of the GvH clones appeared earlier in ileal mucosa or blood, which is consistent with an intestinal mucosal origin.

Of note for this clone: Its specific antigen is unknown. Per-nucleotide qualities are absent, and no much larger clonotype sits a single base away.

The time point tag for this specimen amounts to: cells obtained before transplantation from donor or recipient. CD3+CD4+ and CD3+CD8+ populations were FACS-sorted from unstimulated pre-transplant donor and recipient cells taken from spleen or lymph nodes. The sample here was unstimulated CD4+ T cells sorted from spleen or lymph node cells, taken before intestinal transplant. Recombination linked TRBV7-9 to TRBJ2-1; the junction holds 12 bases that match TRBD2. The clonotype comes from a human donor who received an intestinal transplant. The CDR3 protein is CASSPGLAGIYNEQFF. At the DNA level, the sequence is TGTGCCAGCAGCCCCGGACTAGCGGGGATATACAATGAGCAGTTCTTC.